The subject of this entry is one T cell receptor (beta chain). The junction shows a germline mismatch at one end, possibly a read error. The CDR3 length is 15 residues. Per the germline V gene, CDR1 is SEHNR and CDR2 is FQNEAQ (reference sequence). A multiplex PCR was run with 60 Vbeta primers and 13 Jbeta primers. Assay used: immunoSEQ multiplex PCR; TCRdb lists only in-frame clones, some missing. The table has 310,000 or so clones, around 90% seen once. This specimen belongs to a study of cytomegalovirus exposure and HLA in healthy donors. Study context: Earlier work reported 90 million to 120 million unique TCR beta sequences from about 179 million T cells.

The source is a woman younger than 35 in good health and CMV-seronegative. The chain is built from TRBV7-9 and TRBJ2-7; D might be TRBD2 (6 bases). The sequenced material came from PBMCs. CDR3 protein: CSSSPAPPGAYEQYF. DNA of the CDR3: TGTTCCAGCAGCCCAGCCCCCCCGGGAGCCTACGAGCAGTACTTC.